This TCR beta chain was profiled in a study of regulatory and conventional T cells in RAG deficiency. The CDR3 contains 16 residues. With 6 bases removed from V and 1 base from J, the gap between germline ends came to 16 bases. Germline CDR1 is SNHLY and CDR2 is FYNNEI. Profiling relied on immunoSEQ multiplex PCR, and the TCRdb table lists in-frame clones only, not all of them. The data show some 6,700 clones, about four fifths seen once. Separately, the same data were catalogued under a study of regulatory T cells. According to that study: The primer mix had 52 TRBV and 13 TRBJ primers.

Sequenced sample: CD8+ T cells sorted from blood. The sequence derives from a human donor in good health. The chain joins TRBV2 to TRBJ2-1; D might be TRBD1 (6 bases). CDR3 amino acids: CASRVQGTKSYNEQFF. Here the CDR3 DNA reads TGTGCCAGCAGGGTCCAGGGGACAAAATCCTACAATGAGCAGTTCTTC.